These 22 T cell receptor beta chains came from one sample sequenced in a study of sequential checkpoint blockade in melanoma. Profiled with immunoSEQ multiplex PCR; TCRdb holds only in-frame clones, not every one. This table has some 9,300 clones, about 75% appearing once. As for treatment: randomized to nivolumab then ipilimumab (arm A) or the reverse (arm B). The sample was CD8+ T cells sorted from blood (inferred from file names), taken from a patient given nivolumab and ipilimumab in sequence. These receptors were collected from a human donor with melanoma.

This chain links TRBV7-9 with TRBJ1-2, with 10 bases identical to TRBD1. The CDR3 extends over 14 amino acids. The V gene's germline CDR1 is SEHNR and CDR2 FQNEAQ (reference sequence). With V trimmed by 5 bases and J by 7 bases, 7 bases remained unmatched. Here the CDR3 DNA reads TGTGCCAGCAGCGATGACAGGGGGCGGGTTGGCTACACCTTC. Translation: CASSDDRGRVGYTF.

The CDR3 protein is CAESGQGYYEQYF. The CDR3 bases are TGTGCCGAATCCGGGCAGGGCTACTACGAGCAGTACTTC. The J gene is TRBJ2-7, the V gene TRBV28, with a weak D call TRBD1 (5 bases). The germline CDR1 and CDR2 sequences are MDHEN and SYDVKM. V lost 11 bases and J lost 3, with 17 bases in between. This CDR3 has 13 residues.

The chain couples TRBV5-8 to TRBJ2-1; TRBD2 matches 11 bases. This CDR3 comprises 15 residues. J gave up 7 bases and V 4 bases, and 7 bases lay outside the gene matches. Germline V gene sequence: CDR1 SGHTS, CDR2 YDEGEE. The CDR3 nucleotides are TGTGCCAGCAGCCCACTAGCGGGAGCAGGTAATGAGCAGTTCTTC. It encodes CASSPLAGAGNEQFF.

This clone has more than one count but fewer than ten. CDR3 coding DNA: TGTGCCAGCTCACCGCGGGACTCCTACCCCTACGAGCAGTACTTC. Protein: CASSPRDSYPYEQYF. The chain carries TRBV18 and TRBJ2-7; a possible D gene is TRBD2 (6 bases). The CDR3 is made up of 15 amino acids. The V gene's germline CDR1 is KGHSH and CDR2 LQKENI. V shed 3 bases and J shed 2 bases, with 14 bases lying between them.

The chain recombines TRBV7-6 with TRBJ2-7; D is possibly TRBD1 (5 bases). The CDR3 is 14 amino acids. Trimming took 5 bases from V and 1 from J, leaving 12 bases between them. The germline CDR1 and CDR2 sequences are SGHVS and FNYEAQ. CDR3 bases: TGTGCCAGCAGCCCCTTGACAGAATCCTACGAGCAGTACTTC. Translated, it gives CASSPLTESYEQYF.

The rearrangement links TRBV27 to TRBJ2-7; possible D gene TRBD2, 6 bases. V lost 3 bases and J 0 bases, leaving 15 bases between the germline ends. The CDR3 spans 16 residues. Germline-derived CDR1 and CDR2 are MNHEY and SMNVEV (reference sequence). This CDR3 reads CASSFSRGMVSYEQYF. Here the CDR3 DNA reads TGTGCCAGCAGTTTCTCCCGGGGGATGGTCTCCTACGAGCAGTACTTC.

The rearrangement joins TRBV12-5 to TRBJ2-3; 9 bases are shared with TRBD1. Germline CDR1 LGHNT, CDR2 FRNRAP. The junction had 5 bases not matched to a gene; V was cut back by 4 bases and J by 3 bases. CDR3 size: 15 residues. The CDR3 nucleotides are TGTGCTAGTGGTTGGGGGACAGGGTTTACAGATACGCAGTATTTT. It codes for CASGWGTGFTDTQYF.

This clone was counted between two and nine times. The genes are TRBV27 and TRBJ1-2; no firm D call. The CDR3 loop spans 16 amino acids. V was pared by 5 bases and J by 8 bases, with 24 bases between. The germline V gene has CDR1 MNHEY and CDR2 SMNVEV (reference sequence). This CDR3 reads CASSSGPTERIWGYTF. CDR3 nucleotides: TGTGCCAGCAGTAGCGGACCAACTGAAAGGATTTGGGGCTACACCTTC.

The gene calls are TRBV10-3 and TRBJ2-1; 9 nucleotides agree with TRBD2. This CDR3 region has 17 residues. V shed 0 bases and J 5 bases; nucleotides not matched to a gene: 8. Per germline, CDR1 ENHRY and CDR2 SYGVKD. The CDR3 loop reads CAISESKASGDNNEQFF. Here the CDR3 DNA reads TGTGCCATCAGTGAGTCTAAGGCTAGCGGGGATAACAATGAGCAGTTCTTC.

The chain combines TRBV29-1 with TRBJ2-1; TRBD2 matches at 12 bases. Per the germline V gene, CDR1 is SQVTM and CDR2 is ANQGSEA. CDR3 length: 21 amino acids. V was clipped by 2 bases and J by 0 bases; unmatched bases: 17. The CDR3 coding sequence is TGCAGCGTTGAAACCCCGTTGGGACTAGCGGGCTGGACGAGCTCCTACAATGAGCAGTTCTTC. Translation gives CSVETPLGLAGWTSSYNEQFF.

The chain couples TRBV5-1 to TRBJ2-4; 14 bases line up with TRBD2. The germline CDR1 and CDR2 sequences are SGHRS and YFSETQ. This CDR3 spans 17 amino acids. V lost 4 bases and J lost 6; bases outside the gene matches: 9. The CDR3 is CASSLGLAGEWSNIQYF. In nucleotides, the CDR3 is TGCGCCAGCAGCCTGGGACTAGCGGGAGAATGGTCAAACATTCAGTACTTC.

V and J are TRBV19 and TRBJ1-1, with 9 bases fitting TRBD1. The V segment lost 3 bases and the J segment 4 bases; nucleotides outside the gene matches: 0. CDR3 length equals 13 residues. Germline-derived CDR1 and CDR2 are LNHDA and SQIVND (reference sequence). CDR3 region: CASSMDRGTEAFF. The CDR3 DNA reads as TGTGCCAGTAGTATGGACAGGGGCACTGAAGCTTTCTTT.

The chain is built from TRBV5-6 and TRBJ2-7; 10 positions agree with TRBD2. Trimming removed 4 bases from V and 3 bases from J; junction bases left unmatched: 10. The CDR3 extends over 16 amino acids. Per germline, CDR1 SGHDT and CDR2 YYEEEE. The CDR3 nucleotides are TGTGCCAGCAGCCTTGCCGGGACTAGCGCATACTACGAGCAGTACTTC. It encodes CASSLAGTSAYYEQYF.

The gene calls are TRBV27 and TRBJ2-7, with TRBD1 as a possible D gene (5 bases). CDR3 length: 13 amino acids. Trimming took 2 bases from V and 1 from J, leaving 6 bases between them. Germline CDR1 MNHEY, CDR2 SMNVEV (reference sequence). The CDR3 nucleotides are TGTGCCAGCAGTTTAAGGGGATCCTACGAGCAGTACTTC. Residues: CASSLRGSYEQYF.

The chain uses TRBV7-9 and TRBJ2-1, with TRBD1 as a possible D gene (8 bases). This CDR3 spans 15 amino acids. V lost 5 bases and J 3 bases, leaving 14 bases between the germline ends. Germline CDR1 SEHNR, CDR2 FQNEAQ (reference sequence). DNA for the CDR3: TGTGCCAGCAGCCACACAGGGGGGGACTACAATGAGCAGTTCTTC. Translating gives CASSHTGGDYNEQFF.

V and J are TRBV29-1 and TRBJ2-7; 8 bases align to TRBD2. CDR1 is SQVTM and CDR2 is ANQGSEA in the germline V gene. This CDR3 region has 13 residues. J lost 5 bases, V lost 7 bases, and 10 bases had no gene match. The CDR3 DNA sequence: TGCAGCGCCTCCCTCGGGGGGGGAAACGAGCAGTACTTC. As protein: CSASLGGGNEQYF.

The CDR3 loop is CASTRGAGIPEAFF. CDR3 nucleotides: TGTGCCAGCACCAGAGGGGCGGGAATCCCTGAAGCTTTCTTT. The chain has TRBV5-6 and TRBJ1-1, with D perhaps TRBD1 (5 bases). This CDR3 is built from 14 residues. The ends were cut back, 6 bases at V and 6 bases at J, with 18 bases in the middle. Germline lookup yields CDR1 SGHDT and CDR2 YYEEEE.

The V gene is TRBV5-1, the J gene TRBJ1-2; a weak D match, TRBD1 (6 bases). Germline V gene sequence: CDR1 SGHRS, CDR2 YFSETQ. The CDR3 runs to 14 residues. The germline V and J ends were trimmed by 0 bases and 6 bases, with 12 bases remaining between them. Here the CDR3 reads CASSLEGGFNGYTF. In DNA, the CDR3 is TGCGCCAGCAGCTTGGAAGGGGGATTCAATGGCTACACCTTC.

The chain recombines TRBV5-4 with TRBJ1-4; no clear D gene. Trimming took off 1 base at V and 7 bases at J, with 8 bases between the two ends. Looked up from germline, CDR1 is SGHNT and CDR2 is YYREEE (reference sequence). The CDR3 is 13 residues long. The CDR3 protein is CASSLTRGEKLFF. The CDR3 coding sequence is TGTGCCAGCAGCTTGACGCGGGGTGAAAAACTGTTTTTT.

This clone was found once. This chain links TRBV9 with TRBJ2-2; TRBD2 matches 7 bases. Losses at the gene ends were 2 bases for V and 3 bases for J; bases not matched to a gene: 13. Germline values: CDR1 SGDLS, CDR2 YYNGEE. This CDR3 region has 18 residues. CDR3 in amino acids: CASSVGDLGGSDTGELFF. The CDR3 nucleotides read TGTGCCAGCAGCGTGGGGGATTTGGGCGGGAGCGACACCGGGGAGCTGTTTTTT.

The chain employs TRBV29-1 and TRBJ2-7; D is undetermined. CDR1 and CDR2 from the germline V gene are SQVTM and ANQGSEA. V lost 0 bases to trimming and J lost 1 base, with 10 bases between them. This CDR3 has 14 residues. CDR3: CSVEERTLSYEQYF. CDR3 nucleotides: TGCAGCGTTGAAGAAAGAACATTATCCTACGAGCAGTACTTC.

This chain joins TRBV27 and TRBJ2-7; 12 bases fit TRBD2. V lost 6 bases to trimming and J lost 3 bases; unmatched junction nucleotides: 6. CDR3 length: 15 amino acids. In germline, CDR1 is MNHEY, CDR2 SMNVEV (reference sequence). The CDR3 reads CASSDRLAGDYEQYF. CDR3 in DNA: TGTGCCAGCAGCGACCGACTAGCGGGAGACTACGAGCAGTACTTC.